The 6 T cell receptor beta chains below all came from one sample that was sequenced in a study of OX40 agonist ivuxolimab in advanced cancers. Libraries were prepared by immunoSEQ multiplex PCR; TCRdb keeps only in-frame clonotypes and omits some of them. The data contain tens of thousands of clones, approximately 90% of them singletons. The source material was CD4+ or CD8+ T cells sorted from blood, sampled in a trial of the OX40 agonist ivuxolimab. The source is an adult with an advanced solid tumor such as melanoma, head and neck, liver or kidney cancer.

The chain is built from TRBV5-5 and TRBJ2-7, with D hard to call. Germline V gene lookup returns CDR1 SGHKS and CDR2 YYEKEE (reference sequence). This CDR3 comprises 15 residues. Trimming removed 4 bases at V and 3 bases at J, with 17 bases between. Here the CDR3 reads CASSPRVGQGYEQYF. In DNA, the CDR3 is TGTGCCAGCAGCCCAAGGGTAGGGCAAGGCTACGAGCAGTACTTC. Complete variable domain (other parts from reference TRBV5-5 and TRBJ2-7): DAGVTQSPTHLIKTRGQQVTLRCSPISGHKSVSWYQQVLGQGPQFIFQYYEKEERGRGNFPDRFSARQFPNYSSELNVNALLLGDSALYLCASSPRVGQGYEQYFGPGTRLTVT.

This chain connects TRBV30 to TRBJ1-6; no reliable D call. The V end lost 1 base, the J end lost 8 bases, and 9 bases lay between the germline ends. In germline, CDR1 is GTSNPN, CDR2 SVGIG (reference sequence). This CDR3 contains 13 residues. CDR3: CAWSEDGDSPLHF. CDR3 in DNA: TGTGCCTGGAGTGAGGACGGAGATTCACCCCTCCACTTT.

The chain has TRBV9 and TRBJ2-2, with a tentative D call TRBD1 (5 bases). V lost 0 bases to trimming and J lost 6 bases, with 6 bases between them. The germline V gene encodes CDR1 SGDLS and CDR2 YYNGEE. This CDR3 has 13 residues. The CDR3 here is CASSVGGAGELFF. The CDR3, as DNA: TGTGCCAGCAGCGTAGGGGGCGCCGGGGAGCTGTTTTTT.

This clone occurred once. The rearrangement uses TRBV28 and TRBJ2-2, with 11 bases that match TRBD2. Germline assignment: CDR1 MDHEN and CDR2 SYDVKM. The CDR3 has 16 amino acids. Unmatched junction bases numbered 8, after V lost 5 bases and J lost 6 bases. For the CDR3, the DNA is TGTGCCAGCAGTCTTACTAGCGGGAGTAGGTCCGGGGAGCTGTTTTTT. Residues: CASSLTSGSRSGELFF.

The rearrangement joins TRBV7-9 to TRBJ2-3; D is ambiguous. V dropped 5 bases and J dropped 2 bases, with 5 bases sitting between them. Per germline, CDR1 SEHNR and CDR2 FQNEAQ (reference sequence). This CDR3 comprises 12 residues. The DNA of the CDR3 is TGTGCCAGCAGCCCCTACACAGATACGCAGTATTTT. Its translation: CASSPYTDTQYF.

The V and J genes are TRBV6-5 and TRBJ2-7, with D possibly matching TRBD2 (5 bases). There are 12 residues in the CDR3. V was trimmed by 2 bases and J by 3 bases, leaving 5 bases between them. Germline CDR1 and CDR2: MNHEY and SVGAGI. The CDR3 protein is CASSYEGYEQYF. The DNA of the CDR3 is TGTGCCAGCAGTTACGAGGGCTACGAGCAGTACTTC.